This TCR beta chain was recovered during a study of Graves' ophthalmopathy and Graves' hyperthyroidism. The study, taken as a whole, reports: Detection in blood was also observed for most expanded thyroid clonotypes above 0.001 frequency.

Regarding this clonotype: The antigen remains unidentified. The junction and the germline gene differ at one end; a read error may be behind it.

Amplification of the TCR beta CDR3 regions used RNA transcripts (as template). An opening RT-PCR round employed HTBI primers and preceded a second-round multiplex PCR. TCRdb re-analysed the multiplex PCR reads in MiXCR, keeping a single row per CDR3 protein. The sample yields about 700,000 distinct CDR3 sequences, roughly 41% seen once. Pregnancy or lactation, uncontrolled infections and other autoimmune diseases were grounds for excluding patients. Diagnosis used clinical symptoms, serum thyroxine, TRAb, thyroid ultrasound and orbital computed tomography. PBMCs were isolated by Ficoll-Paque density gradient centrifugation, using over 9.5 ml of fresh peripheral blood as the starting material. The sequencing sample was made of peripheral blood. This TCR was recovered from an adult man with Graves' ophthalmopathy.

In nucleotides, the CDR3 is TGTGCCAGCAGCTTGTCCGGCAAAAGCTCTGGAAGCACCATATATTTT. Its translation is CASSLSGKSSGSTIYF. This sequence joins TRBV5-5 and TRBJ1-3, with unresolved D. Germline V CDR1 and CDR2: SGHKS, YYEKEE (reference sequence). CDR3 length: 16 amino acids.